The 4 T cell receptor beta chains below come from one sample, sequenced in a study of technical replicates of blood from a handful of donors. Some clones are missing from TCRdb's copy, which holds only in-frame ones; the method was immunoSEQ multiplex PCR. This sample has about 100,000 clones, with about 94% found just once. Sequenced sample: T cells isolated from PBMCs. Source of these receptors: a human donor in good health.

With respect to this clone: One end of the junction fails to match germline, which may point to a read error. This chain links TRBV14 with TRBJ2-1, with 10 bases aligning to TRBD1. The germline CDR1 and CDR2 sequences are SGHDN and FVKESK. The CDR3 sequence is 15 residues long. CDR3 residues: CASSEDRGRYNEQFF. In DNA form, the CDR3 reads TGTGCCAGCAGCGAAGACAGGGGGCGGTACAATGAGCAGTTCTTC.

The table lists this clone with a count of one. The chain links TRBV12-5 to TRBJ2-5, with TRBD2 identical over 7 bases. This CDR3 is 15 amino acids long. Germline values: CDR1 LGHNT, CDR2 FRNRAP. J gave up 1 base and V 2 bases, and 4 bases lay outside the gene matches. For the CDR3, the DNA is TGTGCTAGTGGTTTGCTCCCGGGGGGCCAAGAGACCCAGTACTTC. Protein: CASGLLPGGQETQYF.

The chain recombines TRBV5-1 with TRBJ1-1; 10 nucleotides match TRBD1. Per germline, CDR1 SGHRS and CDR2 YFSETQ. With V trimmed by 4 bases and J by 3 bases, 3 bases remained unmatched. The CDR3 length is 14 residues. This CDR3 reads CASSGQGVHTEAFF. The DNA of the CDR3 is TGCGCCAGCAGCGGACAGGGGGTACACACTGAAGCTTTCTTT.

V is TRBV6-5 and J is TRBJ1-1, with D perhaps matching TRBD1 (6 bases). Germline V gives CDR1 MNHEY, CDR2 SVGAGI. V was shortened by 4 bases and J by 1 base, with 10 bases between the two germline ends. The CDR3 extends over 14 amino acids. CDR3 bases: TGTGCCAGCAGTTGGACAGTCAGGAACACTGAAGCTTTCTTT. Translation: CASSWTVRNTEAFF.